The T cell receptor (beta chain) described here comes from a study of technical replicates of blood from four donors. Libraries were prepared by immunoSEQ multiplex PCR; TCRdb keeps only in-frame clonotypes and omits some of them. There are tens of thousands of clones in the sample; roughly 96% occur only once, and roughly 0.21% lies in the top ten. The CDR3 spans 14 residues. Germline lookup yields CDR1 SNHLY and CDR2 FYNNEI. Trimming at V came to 7 bases and at J to 0 bases, leaving 5 bases not matched to a gene. This sequence originates from a human donor in good health. The V and J genes are TRBV2 and TRBJ2-7; 8 bases agree with TRBD1. Sequenced material: T cells isolated from PBMCs. The CDR3 reads CASMFGTGSYEQYF. The DNA for the CDR3 is TGTGCCAGCATGTTTGGGACAGGCTCCTACGAGCAGTACTTC. The whole variable domain, remainder taken from reference TRBV2 and TRBJ2-7, is EPEVTQTPSHQVTQMGQEVILRCVPISNHLYFYWYRQILGQKVEFLVSFYNNEISEKSEIFDDQFSVERPDGSNFTLKIRSTKLEDSAMYFCASMFGTGSYEQYFGPGTRLTVT.